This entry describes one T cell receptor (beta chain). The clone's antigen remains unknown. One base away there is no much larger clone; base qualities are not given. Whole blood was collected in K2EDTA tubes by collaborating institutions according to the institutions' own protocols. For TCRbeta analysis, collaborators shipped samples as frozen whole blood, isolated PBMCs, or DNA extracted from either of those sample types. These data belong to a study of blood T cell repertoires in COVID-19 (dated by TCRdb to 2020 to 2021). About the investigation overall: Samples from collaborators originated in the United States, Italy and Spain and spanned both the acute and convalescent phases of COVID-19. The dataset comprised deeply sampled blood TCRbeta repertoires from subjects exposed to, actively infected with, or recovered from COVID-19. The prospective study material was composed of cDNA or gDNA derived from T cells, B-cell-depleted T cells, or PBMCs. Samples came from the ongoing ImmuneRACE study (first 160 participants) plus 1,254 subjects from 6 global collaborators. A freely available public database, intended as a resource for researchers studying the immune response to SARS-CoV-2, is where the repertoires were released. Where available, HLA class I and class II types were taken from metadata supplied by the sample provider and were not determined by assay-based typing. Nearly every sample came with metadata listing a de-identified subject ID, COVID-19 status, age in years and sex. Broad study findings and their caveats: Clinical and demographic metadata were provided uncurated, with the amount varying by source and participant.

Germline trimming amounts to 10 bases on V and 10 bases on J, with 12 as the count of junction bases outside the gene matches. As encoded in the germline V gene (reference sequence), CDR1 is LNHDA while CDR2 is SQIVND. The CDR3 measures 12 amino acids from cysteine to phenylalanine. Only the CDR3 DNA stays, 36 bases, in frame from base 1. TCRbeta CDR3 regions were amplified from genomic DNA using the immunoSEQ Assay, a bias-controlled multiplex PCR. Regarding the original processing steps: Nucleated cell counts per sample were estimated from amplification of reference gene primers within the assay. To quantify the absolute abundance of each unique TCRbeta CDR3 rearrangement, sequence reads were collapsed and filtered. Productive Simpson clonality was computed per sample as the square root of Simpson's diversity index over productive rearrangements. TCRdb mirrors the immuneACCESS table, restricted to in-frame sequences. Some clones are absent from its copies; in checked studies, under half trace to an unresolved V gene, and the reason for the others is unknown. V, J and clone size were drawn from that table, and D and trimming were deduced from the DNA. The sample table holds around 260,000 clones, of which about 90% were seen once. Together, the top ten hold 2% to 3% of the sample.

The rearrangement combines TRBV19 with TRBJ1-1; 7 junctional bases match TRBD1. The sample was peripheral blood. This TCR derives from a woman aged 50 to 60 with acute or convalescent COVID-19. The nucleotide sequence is TGTGCCACCGGACAGGTACATCTCGGAGCTTTCTTT. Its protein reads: CATGQVHLGAFF.